Below, 18 T cell receptor beta chains from the same sample are listed, as sequenced in a study of OX40 agonist ivuxolimab in advanced cancers. The method was immunoSEQ multiplex PCR; TCRdb's version includes in-frame clones alone and lacks a portion of them. The repertoire holds 80,000 or so clones, with approximately 85% as singletons. Sample: CD4+ or CD8+ T cells sorted from blood, taken in a trial of the OX40 agonist ivuxolimab. These receptors originate from an adult with an advanced solid tumor such as melanoma, head and neck, liver or kidney cancer.

The chain joins TRBV6-5 to TRBJ2-5; 7 bases align to TRBD1. V trimming: 5 bases; J trimming: 2 bases; junction bases outside the gene matches: 8. Germline V gives CDR1 MNHEY, CDR2 SVGAGI. The CDR3 length is 15 residues. The DNA of the CDR3 is TGTGCCAGCAGTCTTCTGACAGGGCCACAAGAGACCCAGTACTTC. Residues: CASSLLTGPQETQYF.

DNA of the CDR3: TGCGCCAGCAGCTTGGAGGGGGTCCCCGATTCACCCCTCCACTTT. Translated, it gives CASSLEGVPDSPLHF. The V call is TRBV5-1, the J call TRBJ1-6, with D tentatively TRBD1 (6 bases). The V gene lost 0 bases and the J gene lost 8 bases, with 12 bases spanning the gap. CDR1 and CDR2 (germline): SGHRS, YFSETQ. There are 15 residues in the CDR3.

The chain is built from TRBV20-1 and TRBJ1-1; D perhaps matches TRBD1 (5 bases). The germline V and J ends were trimmed by 5 bases and 10 bases, with 14 bases remaining between them. The CDR3 has 11 residues. Germline CDR1 reads DFQATT; CDR2 reads SNEGSKA (reference sequence). The CDR3 DNA reads TGCAGTGCTTACGCGGGGGTGCGAGCTTTCTTT. Its protein product is CSAYAGVRAFF.

The CDR3 protein is CASSWVEAKNIQYF. Here the CDR3 DNA reads TGTGCCAGCAGCTGGGTGGAAGCCAAAAACATTCAGTACTTC. The J gene is TRBJ2-4, the V gene TRBV7-9; D is ambiguous. V dropped 4 bases and J dropped 0 bases, with 7 bases sitting between them. CDR1 SEHNR and CDR2 FQNEAQ come from the germline V gene (reference sequence). The CDR3 spans 14 residues.

The V and J genes are TRBV19 and TRBJ2-7; possibly TRBD2 for D (5 bases). The CDR3 consists of 15 residues. The V gene's germline CDR1 is LNHDA and CDR2 SQIVND (reference sequence). Trimming took 3 bases from V and 0 from J, leaving 12 bases between them. The DNA for the CDR3 is TGTGCCAGTAGTATGTCGGGGTGGAGCTCCTACGAGCAGTACTTC. It encodes CASSMSGWSSYEQYF.

The V and J genes are TRBV28 and TRBJ1-5, with D possibly TRBD1 on 5 matching bases. This CDR3 region has 14 residues. Germline CDR1 MDHEN, CDR2 SYDVKM. V was pared by 6 bases and J by 5 bases, with 14 bases between. The CDR3, as DNA: TGTGCCAGCAGCCTTGGACATGGCGATCAGCCCCAGCATTTT. Its protein is CASSLGHGDQPQHF.

J is TRBJ1-5 and V is TRBV2; D gene unclear. The V end was cut by 4 bases, the J end by 5 bases, with 9 bases between. Germline loops: CDR1 SNHLY, CDR2 FYNNEI. This CDR3 contains 13 residues. The CDR3 coding sequence is TGTGCCAGCAGTGGCGGCAGATATCAGCCCCAGCATTTT. As protein: CASSGGRYQPQHF.

The chain recombines TRBV2 with TRBJ1-5; the D gene is possibly TRBD1 (5 bases). The CDR3 loop spans 16 amino acids. V lost 3 bases to trimming and J lost 1 base, with 13 bases between them. The germline V gene has CDR1 SNHLY and CDR2 FYNNEI. CDR3: CASSDVGGKSNQPQHF. Here the CDR3 DNA reads TGTGCCAGCAGTGACGTGGGGGGTAAAAGCAATCAGCCCCAGCATTTT.

This sequence joins TRBV11-2 and TRBJ1-1, with D hard to call. The CDR3 totals 12 residues. V gave up 6 bases and J gave up 5 bases, with 10 bases separating them. Germline lookup yields CDR1 SGHAT and CDR2 FQNNGV. CDR3 sequence reads: CASRQGRTEAFF. CDR3 DNA sequence: TGTGCCAGCAGACAAGGACGGACTGAAGCTTTCTTT.

The chain employs TRBV11-2 and TRBJ1-5; 7 bases are a match to TRBD1. The ends lost 0 bases at V and 4 bases at J; junction bases unmatched: 3. CDR3 length: 15 amino acids. Germline CDR1 and CDR2: SGHAT and FQNNGV. CDR3 amino acids: CASSLDLQGNQPQHF. As DNA, the CDR3 is TGTGCCAGCAGCTTAGATTTACAGGGGAATCAGCCCCAGCATTTT.

The chain uses TRBV15 and TRBJ1-4; D possibly corresponds to TRBD1 (6 bases). Per the germline V gene, CDR1 is LNHNV and CDR2 is YYDKDF (reference sequence). This CDR3 contains 15 residues. V lost 2 bases and J 4 bases, leaving 11 bases between the germline ends. The CDR3: CATSRTDRDNEKLFF. Written as DNA, the CDR3 is TGTGCCACCAGCAGAACGGACAGAGATAATGAAAAACTGTTTTTT.

The V call is TRBV5-6, the J call TRBJ2-5; 9 bases match TRBD1. The CDR3 contains 14 residues. The V gene's germline CDR1 is SGHDT and CDR2 YYEEEE. The junction had 8 bases not matched to a gene; V was cut back by 4 bases and J by 7 bases. The CDR3 sequence is CASSGSDRGPTQYF. CDR3 nucleotide sequence: TGTGCCAGCAGCGGGTCGGACAGGGGACCGACCCAGTACTTC. Complete variable domain (other parts from reference TRBV5-6 and TRBJ2-5): DAGVTQSPTHLIKTRGQQVTLRCSPKSGHDTVSWYQQALGQGPQFIFQYYEEEERQRGNFPDRFSGHQFPNYSSELNVNALLLGDSALYLCASSGSDRGPTQYFGPGTRLLVL.

In this sample, this clone turned up a few times. Other DNA sequences within the sample encode an identical CDR3. The rearrangement uses TRBV2 and TRBJ2-3; tentative D call: TRBD2 (5 bases). Germline lookup yields CDR1 SNHLY and CDR2 FYNNEI. The CDR3 extends over 14 amino acids. V lost 2 bases and J lost 2, with 8 bases in between. The CDR3 region has the DNA TGTGCCAGCAGTGAAAACCGGGACACAGATACGCAGTATTTT. Translation gives CASSENRDTDTQYF.

This sequence joins TRBV28 and TRBJ2-5, with 10 bases identical to TRBD1. Germline CDR1 MDHEN, CDR2 SYDVKM. With 2 bases clipped from V and 6 bases from J, the junction kept 12 bases outside the gene matches. The CDR3 spans 17 residues. CDR3 DNA sequence: TGTGCCAGCAGTTTAGGCAAAAAGGGACAGGGGTTGCAGACCCAGTACTTC. Translating it yields CASSLGKKGQGLQTQYF.

The genes are TRBV2 and TRBJ1-5; TRBD1 matches 7 bases. J lost 4 bases, V lost 4 bases, and 7 bases had no gene match. Germline values: CDR1 SNHLY, CDR2 FYNNEI. The CDR3 runs to 15 residues. CDR3 DNA sequence: TGTGCCAGCAGTGGCCATGGGACAGCGAATCAGCCCCAGCATTTT. The encoded protein is CASSGHGTANQPQHF.

The rearrangement uses TRBV9 and TRBJ2-7; 7 bases align to TRBD1. Germline loops: CDR1 SGDLS, CDR2 YYNGEE. The J segment lost 4 bases and the V segment lost 0 bases, leaving 7 bases of the junction unmatched. This CDR3 has 15 amino acids. CDR3 loop: CASSVDPDRPYEQYF. DNA of the CDR3: TGTGCCAGCAGCGTAGACCCGGACAGGCCTTACGAGCAGTACTTC.

This chain connects TRBV2 to TRBJ2-3, with TRBD1 matching over 11 bases. The CDR3 extends over 14 amino acids. The V and J ends lost 1 base and 12 bases, in that order; junction bases with no gene match: 6. From germline, CDR1 is SNHLY and CDR2 FYNNEI. The DNA for the CDR3 is TGTGCCAGCAGTGAAGGGACAGGGGGCGGATCACAGTATTTT. Its translation: CASSEGTGGGSQYF. The full variable domain, in which reference TRBV2 and TRBJ2-3 provide the parts outside the CDR3, is EPEVTQTPSHQVTQMGQEVILRCVPISNHLYFYWYRQILGQKVEFLVSFYNNEISEKSEIFDDQFSVERPDGSNFTLKIRSTKLEDSAMYFCASSEGTGGGSQYFGPGTRLTVL.

The chain links TRBV5-1 to TRBJ2-1; 7 bases are shared with TRBD2. The V gene end was trimmed by 0 bases and the J gene end by 9 bases; junction bases not matched to a gene: 9. The CDR3 loop spans 15 amino acids. From germline, CDR1 is SGHRS and CDR2 YFSETQ. This CDR3 is CASSLDPSGYGEQFF. Written as DNA, the CDR3 is TGCGCCAGCAGCTTGGATCCTAGCGGTTACGGTGAGCAGTTCTTC.